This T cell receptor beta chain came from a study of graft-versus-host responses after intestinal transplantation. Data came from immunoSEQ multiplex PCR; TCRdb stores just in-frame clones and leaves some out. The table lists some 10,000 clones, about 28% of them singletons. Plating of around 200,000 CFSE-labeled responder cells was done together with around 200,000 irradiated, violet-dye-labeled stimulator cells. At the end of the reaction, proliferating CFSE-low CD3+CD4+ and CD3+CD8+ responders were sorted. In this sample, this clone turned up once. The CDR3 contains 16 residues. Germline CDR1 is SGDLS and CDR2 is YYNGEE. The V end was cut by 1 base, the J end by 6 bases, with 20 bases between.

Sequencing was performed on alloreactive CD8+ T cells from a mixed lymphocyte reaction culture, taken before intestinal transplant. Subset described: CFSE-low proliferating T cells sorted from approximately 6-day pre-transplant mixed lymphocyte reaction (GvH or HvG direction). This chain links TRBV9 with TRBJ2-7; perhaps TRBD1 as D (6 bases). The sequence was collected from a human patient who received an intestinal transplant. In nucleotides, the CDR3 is TGTGCCAGCAGCGTAACCTGGGACACCATCTTCCCCGAGCAGTACTTC. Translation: CASSVTWDTIFPEQYF.